Sequencing of this T cell receptor (beta chain) was carried out in a study of human CD4 T cells and Enterobacteriaceae. Ex vivo total memory CD4+ samples were deeply sequenced, detecting one cell in 200,000. Repertoires were generated with immunoSEQ multiplex PCR, while TCRdb's copy carries only in-frame clones and drops some. The top ten clones hold about 1.5% of a sample with roughly 30,000 clones, roughly 79% of them seen once. Comments on this clone: The germline gene is not matched at one end of the junction; a read error may be the cause.

The CDR3 runs 17 residues. The V gene's germline CDR1 is LNHDA and CDR2 SQIVND (reference sequence). Sorting took every CD4+ cell except CD45RA+CCR7+CD95- naive cells, reaching over 98% purity. The receptor's source is a human donor in good health. The sample comprised memory CD4+ T cells from blood. V usage is TRBV19 and J usage is TRBJ1-5; D possibly corresponds to TRBD1 (5 bases). CDR3 amino acids: CASSITQGGRSKQPQHF. CDR3 coding DNA: TGTGCCAGTAGTATAACCCAGGGTGGCAGAAGCAAACAGCCCCAGCATTTT.